The 2 T cell receptor beta chains listed next were all sequenced from one sample in a study of blood T cell repertoires in COVID-19. TCRdb keeps only in-frame clones here, not all; method: immunoSEQ multiplex PCR. The repertoire includes over 30,000 clones, about 85% of them detected once, and 25% to 35% sits in the top ten. The source material was peripheral blood. All receptors come from a man at least 80 years old with active or convalescent COVID-19.

This clone was seen a single time. V gene TRBV4-2 combines with J gene TRBJ2-3; D call uncertain. Trimming removed 1 base at V and 3 bases at J, with 5 bases between. The CDR3 has 13 residues. CDR1 LGHNA and CDR2 YNFKEQ come from the germline V gene. CDR3 coding DNA: TGTGCCAGCAGCCAAGTAGTAACAGATACGCAGTATTTT. As protein: CASSQVVTDTQYF.

V and J are TRBV11-3 and TRBJ1-2; 7 positions agree with TRBD1. Germline CDR1 SGHNT, CDR2 YENEEA. V was clipped by 5 bases and J by 8 bases; unmatched bases: 14. The CDR3 has 15 amino acids. The CDR3 nucleotides are TGTGCCAGCAGCCCTCGTATGACAGGGATCGGCGGCTACACCTTC. This encodes CASSPRMTGIGGYTF.